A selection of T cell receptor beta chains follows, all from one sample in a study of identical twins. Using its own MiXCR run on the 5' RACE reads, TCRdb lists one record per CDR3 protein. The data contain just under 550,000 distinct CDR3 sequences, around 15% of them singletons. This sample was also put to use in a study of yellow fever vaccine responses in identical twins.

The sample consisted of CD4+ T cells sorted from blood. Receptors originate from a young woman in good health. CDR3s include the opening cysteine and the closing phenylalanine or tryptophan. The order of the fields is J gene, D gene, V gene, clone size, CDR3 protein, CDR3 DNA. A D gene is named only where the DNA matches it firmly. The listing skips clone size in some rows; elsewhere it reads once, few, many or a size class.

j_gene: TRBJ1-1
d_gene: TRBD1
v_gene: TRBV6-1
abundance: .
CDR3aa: CASRSRGGAGDTEAFF
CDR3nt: TGTGCCAGCAGGTCGAGAGGGGGCGCGGGTGACACTGAAGCTTTCTTT

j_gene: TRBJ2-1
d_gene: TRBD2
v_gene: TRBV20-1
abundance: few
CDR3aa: CSVDTSDYNEQFF
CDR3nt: TGCAGTGTTGATACTAGCGATTACAATGAGCAGTTCTTC

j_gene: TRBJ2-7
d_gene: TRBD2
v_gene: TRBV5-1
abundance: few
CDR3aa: CASSLDLAGVGSYEQYF
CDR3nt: TGCGCCAGCAGCTTGGATCTAGCGGGAGTGGGGTCCTACGAGCAGTACTTC

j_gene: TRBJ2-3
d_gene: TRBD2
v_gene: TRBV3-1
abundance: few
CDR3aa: CASRKAGELTDTQYF
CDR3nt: TGTGCCAGCAGGAAAGCGGGGGAGCTCACAGATACGCAGTATTTT

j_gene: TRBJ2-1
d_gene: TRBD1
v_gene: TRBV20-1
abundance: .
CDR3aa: CRPRGQGLGNEQFF
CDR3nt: TGCAGGCCCAGGGGACAGGGCCTTGGGAATGAGCAGTTCTTC

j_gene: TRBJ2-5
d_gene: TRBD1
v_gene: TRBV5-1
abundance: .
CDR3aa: CASSTGQGALIETQYF
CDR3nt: TGCGCCAGCAGCACCGGACAGGGGGCGCTTATAGAGACCCAGTACTTC

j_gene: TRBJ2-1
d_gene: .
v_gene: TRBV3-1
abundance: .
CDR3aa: CASSQDGTGNEQFF
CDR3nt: TGTGCCAGCAGCCAAGATGGGACTGGCAATGAGCAGTTCTTC

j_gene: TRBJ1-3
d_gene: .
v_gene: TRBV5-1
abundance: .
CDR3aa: CASSSERTVSGNTIYF
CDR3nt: TGCGCCAGCAGTTCCGAGCGGACAGTTTCTGGAAACACCATATATTTT

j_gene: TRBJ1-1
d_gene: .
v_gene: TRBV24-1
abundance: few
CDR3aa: CATSDPRRPEAFF
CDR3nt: TGTGCCACCAGTGACCCCAGAAGACCTGAAGCTTTCTTT

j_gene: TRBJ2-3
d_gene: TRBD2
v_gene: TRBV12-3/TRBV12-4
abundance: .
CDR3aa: CASSRGLAGGPDTQYF
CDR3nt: TGTGCCAGCAGTAGGGGACTAGCGGGGGGGCCCGATACGCAGTATTTT

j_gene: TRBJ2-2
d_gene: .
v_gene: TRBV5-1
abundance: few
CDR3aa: CASSPMGHVGELFF
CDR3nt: TGCGCCAGCAGCCCCATGGGCCATGTTGGGGAGCTGTTTTTT

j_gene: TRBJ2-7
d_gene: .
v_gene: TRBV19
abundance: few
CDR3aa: CASSEAGRTGEQYF
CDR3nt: TGTGCCAGTAGTGAAGCTGGGAGGACCGGCGAGCAGTACTTC

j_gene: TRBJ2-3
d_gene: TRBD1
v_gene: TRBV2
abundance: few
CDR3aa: CASKSTGLDTQYF
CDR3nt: TGTGCCAGCAAGTCGACAGGGTTAGATACGCAGTATTTT

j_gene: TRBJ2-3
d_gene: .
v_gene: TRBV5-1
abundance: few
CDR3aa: CASSLALTGPDTQYF
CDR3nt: TGCGCCAGCAGCTTGGCCCTGACAGGCCCAGATACGCAGTATTTT

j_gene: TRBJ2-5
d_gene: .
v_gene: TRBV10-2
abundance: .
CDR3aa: CASTISGRAGMEETQYF
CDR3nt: TGCGCCAGCACCATCTCCGGTCGGGCGGGAATGGAAGAGACCCAGTACTTC

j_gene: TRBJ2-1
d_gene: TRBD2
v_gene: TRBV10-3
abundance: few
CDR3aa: CAIRGPETSGHNEQFF
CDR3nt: TGTGCCATCAGGGGACCCGAGACTAGCGGACACAATGAGCAGTTCTTC

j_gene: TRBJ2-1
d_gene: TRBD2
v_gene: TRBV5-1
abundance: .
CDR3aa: CASSWGLAGGPSNEQFF
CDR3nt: TGCGCCAGCAGCTGGGGACTAGCGGGGGGGCCTTCCAATGAGCAGTTCTTC

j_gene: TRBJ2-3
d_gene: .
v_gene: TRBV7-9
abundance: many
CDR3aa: CASSSRESTDTQYF
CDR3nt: TGTGCCAGCAGCTCCAGGGAAAGCACAGATACGCAGTATTTT

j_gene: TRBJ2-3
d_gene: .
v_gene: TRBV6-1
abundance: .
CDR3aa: CASGEAWFTDTQYF
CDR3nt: TGTGCCAGCGGAGAAGCGTGGTTCACAGATACGCAGTATTTT

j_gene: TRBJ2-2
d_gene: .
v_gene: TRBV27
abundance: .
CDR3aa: CASGGRFSNTGELFF
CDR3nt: TGTGCCAGCGGAGGGAGGTTCTCGAACACCGGGGAGCTGTTTTTT

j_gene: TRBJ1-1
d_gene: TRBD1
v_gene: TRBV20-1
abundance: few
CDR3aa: CSARQGATEAFF
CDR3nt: TGCAGTGCTAGGCAGGGGGCCACTGAAGCTTTCTTT

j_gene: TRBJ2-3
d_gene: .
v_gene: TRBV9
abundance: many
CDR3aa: CASSVAGTSTDTQYF
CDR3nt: TGTGCCAGCAGCGTAGCGGGGACTAGCACAGATACGCAGTATTTT